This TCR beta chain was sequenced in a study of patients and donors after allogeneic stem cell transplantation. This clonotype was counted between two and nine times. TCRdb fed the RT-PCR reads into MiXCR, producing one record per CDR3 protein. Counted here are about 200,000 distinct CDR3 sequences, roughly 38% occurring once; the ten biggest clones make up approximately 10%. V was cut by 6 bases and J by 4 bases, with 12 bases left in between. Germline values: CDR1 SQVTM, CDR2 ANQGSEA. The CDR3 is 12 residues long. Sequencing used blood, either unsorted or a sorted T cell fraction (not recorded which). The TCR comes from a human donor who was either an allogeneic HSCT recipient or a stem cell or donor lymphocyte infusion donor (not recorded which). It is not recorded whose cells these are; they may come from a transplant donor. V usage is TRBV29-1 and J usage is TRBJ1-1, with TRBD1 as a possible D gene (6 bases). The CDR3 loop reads CSVRGFVTEAFF. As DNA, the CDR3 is TGCAGCGTGAGGGGGTTCGTCACTGAAGCTTTCTTT. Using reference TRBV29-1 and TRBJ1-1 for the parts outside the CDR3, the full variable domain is SAVISQKPSRDICQRGTSLTIQCQVDSQVTMMFWYRQQPGQSLTLIATANQGSEATYESGFVIDKFPISRPNLTFSTLTVSNMSPEDSSIYLCSVRGFVTEAFFGQGTRLTVV.